The clone carrying this T cell receptor (beta chain) was counted a few times. The sample comes from a study of blood T cells in healthy people across ages. The CDR3 totals 14 residues. Losses at the gene ends were 3 bases for V and 4 bases for J; bases not matched to a gene: 4. CDR1 DFQATT and CDR2 SNEGSKA come from the germline V gene (reference sequence). It was with a sample-barcoded 5' primer and a J-beta primer mix that a second PCR of about 7 to 12 cycles was run. TCRdb re-derived calls from the 5' RACE reads in MiXCR, one entry per CDR3 protein. The data hold roughly 2 million distinct CDR3 sequences, with about 50% observed a single time.

The sequence derives from a woman between 40 and 50 years old in good health. The V and J genes are TRBV20-1 and TRBJ2-5; 11 bases map to TRBD1. The sequencing sample was made of blood. CDR3 in DNA: TGCAGTGCTAGTAGGACAGGGGGCCGAGAGACCCAGTACTTC. Translating gives CSASRTGGRETQYF.